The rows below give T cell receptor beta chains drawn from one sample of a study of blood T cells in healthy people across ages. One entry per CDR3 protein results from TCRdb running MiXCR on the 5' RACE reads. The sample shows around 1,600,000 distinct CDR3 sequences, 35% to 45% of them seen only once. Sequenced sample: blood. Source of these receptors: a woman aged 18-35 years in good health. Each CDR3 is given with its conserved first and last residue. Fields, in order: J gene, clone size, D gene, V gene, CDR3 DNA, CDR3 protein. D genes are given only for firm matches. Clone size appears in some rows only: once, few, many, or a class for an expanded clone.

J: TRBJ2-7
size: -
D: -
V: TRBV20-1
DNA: TGCAGTGACCGGACCAGTAGCGGTGCCTACGAGCAGTACTTC
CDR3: CSDRTSSGAYEQYF

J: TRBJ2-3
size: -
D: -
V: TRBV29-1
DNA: TGCAGCGTTCCAGAGGGTACCGATACAGATACGCAGTATTTT
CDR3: CSVPEGTDTDTQYF

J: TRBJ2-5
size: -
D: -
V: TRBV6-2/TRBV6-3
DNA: TGTGCCAGCAGTCGTCCTGACGAGAAAGAGACCCAGTACTTC
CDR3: CASSRPDEKETQYF

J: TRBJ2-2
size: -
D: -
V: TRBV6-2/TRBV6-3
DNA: TGTGCCAGCTCCAGAGGGGGAGCTGCGGTCGGGGAGCTGTTTTTT
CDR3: CASSRGGAAVGELFF

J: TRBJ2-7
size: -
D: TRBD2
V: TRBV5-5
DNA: TGTGCCAGCAGCTTGGGACTAGCGGGATGGTTTGTGGACGAGCAGTACTTC
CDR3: CASSLGLAGWFVDEQYF

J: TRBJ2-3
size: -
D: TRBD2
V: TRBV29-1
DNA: TGCAGCGTTTCCTGGACTAGCGGGAGACCAGATACGCAGTATTTT
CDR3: CSVSWTSGRPDTQYF

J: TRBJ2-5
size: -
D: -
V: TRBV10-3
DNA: TGTACCATCAGTGAAACGGACTCAGGCCCAGAGACCCAGTACTTC
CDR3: CTISETDSGPETQYF

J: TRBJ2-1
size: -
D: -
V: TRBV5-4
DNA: TGTGCCAGCAGCTTGGTGTCCCCAAAGGATGAGCAGTTCTTC
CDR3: CASSLVSPKDEQFF

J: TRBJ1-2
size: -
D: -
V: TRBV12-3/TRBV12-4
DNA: TGTGCCAGCAGTTGCGTGAGGGTGGATGGCTACACCTTC
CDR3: CASSCVRVDGYTF

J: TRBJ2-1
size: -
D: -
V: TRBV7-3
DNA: TGTGCCAGCAGTCGAAACGGGGGACTTAGCTCCTACAATGAGCAGTTCTTC
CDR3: CASSRNGGLSSYNEQFF

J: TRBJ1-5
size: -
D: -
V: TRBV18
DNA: TGTGCCAGCTCATCGAGACGTTCCCTTGGGAATCAGCCCCAGCATTTT
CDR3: CASSSRRSLGNQPQHF

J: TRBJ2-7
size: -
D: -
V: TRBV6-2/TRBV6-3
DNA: TGTGCCAGCAGTTACGGTGCCCCCTCCTACGAGCAGTACTTC
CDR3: CASSYGAPSYEQYF

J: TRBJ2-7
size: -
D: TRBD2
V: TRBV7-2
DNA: TGTGCCAGCAGCTCACGGGGACTAAGGGAGGCCTGCGAGCAGTACTTC
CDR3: CASSSRGLREACEQYF

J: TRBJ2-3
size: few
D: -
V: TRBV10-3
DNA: TGTGCCATCAGGCTACCCGACACAGATACGCAGTATTTT
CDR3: CAIRLPDTDTQYF

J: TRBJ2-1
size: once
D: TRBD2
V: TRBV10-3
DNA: TGTGCCATCAGGGGGCGGGGGGCAAGACCCCCGTACAATGAGCAGTTCTTC
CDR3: CAIRGRGARPPYNEQFF